Sequencing of this T cell receptor beta chain was carried out in a study of T cell clonotyping in hematopoietic cell transplantation. General study results and limits: No sorting was done, leaving CD4 and CD8 contributions mixed. At the given depth, recipient repertoires were over 95% de novo clonotypes. Pathologically expanded recipient clonotypes increased progressively from day 30 to day 180 as diversity fell.

Clones were read by immunoSEQ multiplex PCR, and TCRdb kept only the in-frame ones, dropping some. The sample has more than 7,000 clones, approximately 85% seen once. Blood collection times were about day -28 and days 30, 100, 180 posttransplant. CDR1 SGHTA and CDR2 FQGNSA come from the germline V gene. The CDR3 covers 13 residues. The V end lost 5 bases, the J end lost 11 bases, and 16 bases lay between the germline ends. This clone was recorded a few times. Antigen unknown. Sample: PBMCs, taken 180 days after allogeneic stem cell transplant. The source is a female patient aged 25-39 years who had an allogeneic stem cell transplant, so the T cells may come from the graft donor. Some clones in this sample may be carry-over from other donors' samples. The J gene is TRBJ1-5, the V gene TRBV7-2, with D perhaps matching TRBD1 (5 bases). This CDR3 is CASSPYLGGAQHF. CDR3 coding DNA: TGTGCCAGCAGCCCTTATTTGGGGGGAGCCCAGCATTTT.